Sequencing of this T cell receptor (beta chain) was carried out in a study of blood T cell repertoires in COVID-19. Those enrolled, adults aged roughly 18 to 90 years, came from roughly 23 US areas. Losses at the gene ends were 8 bases for V and 2 bases for J; bases not matched to a gene: 8. Germline V gene sequence: CDR1 SGHRS, CDR2 YFSETQ. The CDR3 extends over 15 amino acids. TCRdb's table, derived via immunoSEQ multiplex PCR, lists solely in-frame clones and lacks some. The data hold roughly 150,000 clones, with 80% to 90% observed a single time. Sequenced material: PBMCs or T cells enriched from blood (not recorded which). The chain carries TRBV5-1 and TRBJ2-3, with 10 bases that match TRBD2. This receptor was taken from a woman aged 45-65 years who had recovered from COVID-19. CDR3 DNA sequence: TGCGCCAGTACCTGGACTAGCGGACTCACAGATACGCAGTATTTT. As protein: CASTWTSGLTDTQYF.